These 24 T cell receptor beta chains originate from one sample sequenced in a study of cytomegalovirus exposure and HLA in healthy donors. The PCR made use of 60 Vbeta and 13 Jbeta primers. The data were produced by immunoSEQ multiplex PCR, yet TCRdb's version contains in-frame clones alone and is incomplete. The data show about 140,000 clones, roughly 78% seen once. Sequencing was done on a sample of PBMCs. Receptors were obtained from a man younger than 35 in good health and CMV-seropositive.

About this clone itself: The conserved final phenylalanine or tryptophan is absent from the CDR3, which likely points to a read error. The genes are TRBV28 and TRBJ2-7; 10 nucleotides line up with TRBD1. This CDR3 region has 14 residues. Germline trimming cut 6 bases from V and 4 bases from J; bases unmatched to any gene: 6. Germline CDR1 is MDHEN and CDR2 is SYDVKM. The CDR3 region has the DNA TGTGCCAGCAGACCTCAGGGACAGGGGTACGAGCAGTACCTC. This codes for CASRPQGQGYEQYL.

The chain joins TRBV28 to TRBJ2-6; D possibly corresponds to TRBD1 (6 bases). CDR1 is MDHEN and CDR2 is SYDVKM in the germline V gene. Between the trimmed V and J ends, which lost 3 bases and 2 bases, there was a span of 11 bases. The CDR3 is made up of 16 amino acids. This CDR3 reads CASSFKGDTGANVLTF. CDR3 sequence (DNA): TGTGCCAGCAGTTTTAAGGGGGATACTGGGGCCAACGTCCTGACTTTC.

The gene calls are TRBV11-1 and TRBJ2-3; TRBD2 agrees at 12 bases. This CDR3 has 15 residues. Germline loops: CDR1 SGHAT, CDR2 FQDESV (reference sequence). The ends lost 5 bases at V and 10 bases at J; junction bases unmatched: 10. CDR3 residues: CASSLGLAGAGAQYF. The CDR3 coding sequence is TGTGCCAGCAGCCTGGGACTAGCGGGCGCAGGGGCGCAGTATTTT.

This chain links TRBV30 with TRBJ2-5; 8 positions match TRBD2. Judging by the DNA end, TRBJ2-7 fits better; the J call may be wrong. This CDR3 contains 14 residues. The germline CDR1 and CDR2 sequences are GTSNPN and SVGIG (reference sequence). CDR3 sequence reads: CAWRTGGYSYEQYF. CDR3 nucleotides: TGTGCCTGGAGGACGGGGGGGTACTCCTACGAGCAGTACTTC.

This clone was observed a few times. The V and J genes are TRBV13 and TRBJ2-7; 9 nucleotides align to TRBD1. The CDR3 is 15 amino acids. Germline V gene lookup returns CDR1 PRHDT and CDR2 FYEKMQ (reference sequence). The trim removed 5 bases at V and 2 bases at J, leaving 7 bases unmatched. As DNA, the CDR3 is TGTGCCAGCAGCATACCCGGACAGGGGACCTACGAGCAGTACTTC. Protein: CASSIPGQGTYEQYF. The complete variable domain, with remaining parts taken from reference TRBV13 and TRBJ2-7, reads AAGVIQSPRHLIKEKRETATLKCYPIPRHDTVYWYQQGPGQDPQFLISFYEKMQSDKGSIPDRFSAQQFSDYHSELNMSSLELGDSALYFCASSIPGQGTYEQYFGPGTRLTVT.

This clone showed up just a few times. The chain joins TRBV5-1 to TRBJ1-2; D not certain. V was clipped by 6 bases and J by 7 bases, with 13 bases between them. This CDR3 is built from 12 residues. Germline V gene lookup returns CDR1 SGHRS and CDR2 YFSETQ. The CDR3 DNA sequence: TGCGCCAGCAACACACCAGAGGCTGGCTACACCTTC. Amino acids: CASNTPEAGYTF.

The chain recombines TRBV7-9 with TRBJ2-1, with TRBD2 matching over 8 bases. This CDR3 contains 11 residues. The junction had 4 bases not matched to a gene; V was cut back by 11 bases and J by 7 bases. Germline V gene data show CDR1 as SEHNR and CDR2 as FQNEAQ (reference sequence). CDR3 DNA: TGTGCCTCCGAGCGGGGGAATGAGCAGTTCTTC. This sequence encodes CASERGNEQFF.

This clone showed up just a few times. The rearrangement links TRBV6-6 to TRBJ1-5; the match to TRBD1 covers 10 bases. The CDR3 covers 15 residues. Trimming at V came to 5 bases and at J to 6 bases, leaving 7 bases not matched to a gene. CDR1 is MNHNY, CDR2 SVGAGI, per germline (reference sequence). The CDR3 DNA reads TGTGCCAGCAGTAGAACAGGACAGGGGGGTCAGCCCCAGCATTTT. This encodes CASSRTGQGGQPQHF.

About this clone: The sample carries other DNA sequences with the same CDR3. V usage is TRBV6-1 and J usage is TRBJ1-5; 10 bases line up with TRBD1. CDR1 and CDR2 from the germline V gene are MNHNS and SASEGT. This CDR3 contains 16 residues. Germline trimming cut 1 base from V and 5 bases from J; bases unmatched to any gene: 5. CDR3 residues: CASSEGWTGGDQPQHF. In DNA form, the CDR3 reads TGTGCCAGCAGTGAAGGGTGGACAGGGGGGGATCAGCCCCAGCATTTT.

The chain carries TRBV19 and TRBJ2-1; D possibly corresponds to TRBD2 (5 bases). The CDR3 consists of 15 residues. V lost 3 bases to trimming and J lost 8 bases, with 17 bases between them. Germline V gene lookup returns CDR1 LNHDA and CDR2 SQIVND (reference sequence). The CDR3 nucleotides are TGTGCCAGTAGTATTCAGCCTCCCGGGATCCATGAGCAGTTCTTC. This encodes CASSIQPPGIHEQFF.

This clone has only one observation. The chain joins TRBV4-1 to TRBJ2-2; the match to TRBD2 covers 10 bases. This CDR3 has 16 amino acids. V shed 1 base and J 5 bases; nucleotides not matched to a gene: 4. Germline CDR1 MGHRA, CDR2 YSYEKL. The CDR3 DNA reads TGCGCCAGCAGCCAAGCTAGCGGGAGAATGACCGGGGAGCTGTTTTTT. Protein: CASSQASGRMTGELFF.

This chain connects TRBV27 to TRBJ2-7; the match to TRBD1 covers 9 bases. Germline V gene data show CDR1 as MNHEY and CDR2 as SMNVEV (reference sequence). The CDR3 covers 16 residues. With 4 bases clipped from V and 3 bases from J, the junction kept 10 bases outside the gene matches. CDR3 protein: CASSSSYRGRSYEQYF. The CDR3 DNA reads TGTGCCAGCAGTTCCTCCTACAGGGGGCGAAGCTACGAGCAGTACTTC.

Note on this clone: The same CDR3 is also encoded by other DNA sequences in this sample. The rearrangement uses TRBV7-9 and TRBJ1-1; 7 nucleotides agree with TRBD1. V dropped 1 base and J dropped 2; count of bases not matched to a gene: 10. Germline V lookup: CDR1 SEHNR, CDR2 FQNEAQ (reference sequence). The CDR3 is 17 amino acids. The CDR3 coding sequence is TGTGCCAGCAGCTTAGAGGGTTTTGGACAGGAAAACACTGAAGCTTTCTTT. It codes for CASSLEGFGQENTEAFF.

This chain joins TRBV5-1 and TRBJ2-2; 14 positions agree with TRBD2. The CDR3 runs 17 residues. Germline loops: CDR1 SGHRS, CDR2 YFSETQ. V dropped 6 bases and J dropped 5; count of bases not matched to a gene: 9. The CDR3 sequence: CASTGGLAGVGTGELFF. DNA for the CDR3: TGCGCCAGCACCGGGGGACTAGCGGGAGTAGGGACCGGGGAGCTGTTTTTT.

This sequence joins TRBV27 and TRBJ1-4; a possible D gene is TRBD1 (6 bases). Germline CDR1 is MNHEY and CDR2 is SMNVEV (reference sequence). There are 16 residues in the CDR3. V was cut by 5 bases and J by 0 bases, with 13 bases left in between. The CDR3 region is CASSTTGSATNEKLFF. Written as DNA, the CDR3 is TGTGCCAGCAGTACTACAGGGTCCGCAACTAATGAAAAACTGTTTTTT.

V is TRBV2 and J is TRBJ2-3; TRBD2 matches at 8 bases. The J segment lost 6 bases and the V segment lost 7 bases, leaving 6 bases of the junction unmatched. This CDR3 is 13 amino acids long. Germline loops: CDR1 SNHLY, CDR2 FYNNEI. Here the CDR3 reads CASINSGKDTQYF. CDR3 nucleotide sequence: TGTGCCAGCATTAATAGCGGGAAGGATACGCAGTATTTT.

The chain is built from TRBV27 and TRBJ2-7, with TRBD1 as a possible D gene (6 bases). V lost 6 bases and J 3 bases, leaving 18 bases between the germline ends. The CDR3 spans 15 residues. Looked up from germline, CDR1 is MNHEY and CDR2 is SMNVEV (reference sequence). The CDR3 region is CASSPTGTQIYEQYF. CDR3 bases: TGTGCCAGCAGCCCCACCGGGACACAGATCTACGAGCAGTACTTC.

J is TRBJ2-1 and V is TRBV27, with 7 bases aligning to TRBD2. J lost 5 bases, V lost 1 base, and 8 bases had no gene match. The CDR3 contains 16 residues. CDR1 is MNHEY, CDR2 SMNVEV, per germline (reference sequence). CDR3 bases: TGTGCCAGCAGTTTATTAATGGGAGGGCCCAACAATGAGCAGTTCTTC. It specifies CASSLLMGGPNNEQFF.

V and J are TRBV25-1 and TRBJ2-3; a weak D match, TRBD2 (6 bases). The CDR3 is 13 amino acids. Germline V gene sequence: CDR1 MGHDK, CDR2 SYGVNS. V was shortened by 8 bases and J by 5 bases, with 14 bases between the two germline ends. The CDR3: CASLPGGVDTQYF. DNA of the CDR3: TGTGCCAGCCTACCTGGCGGGGTAGATACGCAGTATTTT.

The CDR3 sequence: CASSIAPGGFDEQYF. The CDR3 nucleotides read TGTGCCAGTAGTATAGCTCCAGGGGGCTTCGACGAGCAGTACTTC. This chain links TRBV19 with TRBJ2-7; 8 bases align to TRBD1. V dropped 1 base and J dropped 5; count of bases not matched to a gene: 7. CDR1 and CDR2 (germline): LNHDA, SQIVND (reference sequence). The CDR3 is made up of 15 amino acids.

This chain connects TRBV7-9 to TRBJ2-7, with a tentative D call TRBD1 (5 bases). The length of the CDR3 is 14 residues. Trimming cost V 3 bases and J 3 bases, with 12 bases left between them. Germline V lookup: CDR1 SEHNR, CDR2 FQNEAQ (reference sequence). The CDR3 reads CASSLGQTYYEQYF. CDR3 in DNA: TGTGCCAGCAGCTTGGGGCAGACTTACTACGAGCAGTACTTC.

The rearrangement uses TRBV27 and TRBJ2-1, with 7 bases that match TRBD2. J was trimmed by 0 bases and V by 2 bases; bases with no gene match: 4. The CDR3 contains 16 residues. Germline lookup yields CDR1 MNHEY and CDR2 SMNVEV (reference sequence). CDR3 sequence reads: CASSLGTTGSYNEQFF. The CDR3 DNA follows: TGTGCCAGCAGTTTAGGGACTACCGGCTCCTACAATGAGCAGTTCTTC.

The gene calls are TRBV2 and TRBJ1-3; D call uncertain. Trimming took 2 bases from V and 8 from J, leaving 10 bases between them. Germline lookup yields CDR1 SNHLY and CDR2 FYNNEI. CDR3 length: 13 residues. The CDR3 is CASSEQDFDTIYF. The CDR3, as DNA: TGTGCCAGCAGTGAACAGGATTTCGACACCATATATTTT.

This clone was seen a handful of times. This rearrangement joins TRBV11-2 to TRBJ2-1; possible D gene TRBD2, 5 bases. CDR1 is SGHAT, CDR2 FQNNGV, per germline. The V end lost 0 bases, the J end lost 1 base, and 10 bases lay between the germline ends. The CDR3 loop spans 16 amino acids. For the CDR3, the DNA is TGTGCCAGCAGCTTAGAGTTTTCGGGGTCCTACAATGAGCAGTTCTTC. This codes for CASSLEFSGSYNEQFF. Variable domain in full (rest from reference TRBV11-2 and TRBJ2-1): EAGVAQSPRYKIIEKRQSVAFWCNPISGHATLYWYQQILGQGPKLLIQFQNNGVVDDSQLPKDRFSAERLKGVDSTLKIQPAKLEDSAVYLCASSLEFSGSYNEQFFGPGTRLTVL.